The subject of this entry is one T cell receptor (beta chain). Antigen: not known. The data were taken from a study of T-cell reconstitution after alpha-beta-depleted transplantation in children. The TCRbeta library was prepared with unique molecular identifiers. In TCRdb, the PCR reads were re-called with MiXCR into one record per CDR3 protein. Of 580,000 or so distinct CDR3 sequences listed, 20% to 25% were seen once; the top ten hold roughly 15%. There are 10 residues in the CDR3. The V and J ends lost 8 bases and 4 bases respectively, with 5 bases between them. From germline, CDR1 is DFQATT and CDR2 SNEGSKA (reference sequence). Study observations and caveats: Some patients' high day-60 TCRbeta diversity was traced to surviving recipient T cells and thymic progenitors. Several hundred expanded graft clones reportedly were the source of alpha-beta T cells about two months after transplant. T-cell numbers and diversity, one year after transplant, stemmed largely from T cells that were newly produced.

The sample here was PBMCs, mostly from graft donor cells, taken 360 days after TCRalphabeta/CD19-depleted stem cell transplant. The gene calls are TRBV20-1 and TRBJ2-2; no reliable D call. This receptor was identified in a boy less than two years old who had a stem cell transplant for acute myeloid leukemia, so the T cells may come from the graft donor. Here the CDR3 reads CSPFTGELFF. Here the CDR3 DNA reads TGCAGTCCTTTCACCGGGGAGCTGTTTTTT.